One and the same sample provided the 15 T cell receptor beta chains below, sequenced in a study of siplizumab effects on memory and regulatory T cells. Clones were sequenced by immunoSEQ multiplex PCR, and TCRdb holds only the in-frame ones, with some missing. The sample carries tens of thousands of clones, roughly 87% recorded once. The sequencing sample was made of naive CD8+ T cells sorted from blood. The source is a human donor in good health.

Comments on this clone: One junction end disagrees with the germline gene, perhaps due to a read error. This chain joins TRBV6-5 and TRBJ1-4; D is undetermined. CDR3 length equals 15 residues. CDR1 is MNHEY and CDR2 is SVGAGI in the germline V gene. CDR3 coding DNA: TGTGCCAGCGGTTACGCGGATATGACTAATGAAAAACTGTTTTTT. It codes for CASGYADMTNEKLFF.

The chain recombines TRBV4-1 with TRBJ1-2; tentative D call: TRBD1 (5 bases). Germline CDR1 is MGHRA and CDR2 is YSYEKL. V lost 1 base and J 2 bases, leaving 11 bases between the germline ends. This CDR3 has 15 residues. CDR3 residues: CASSQVWSGNYGYTF. For the CDR3, the DNA is TGCGCCAGCAGCCAAGTATGGTCAGGGAACTATGGCTACACCTTC.

The chain carries TRBV27 and TRBJ2-5, with D unclear. The end of the DNA is better explained by TRBJ2-7, so the J call may be wrong. The CDR3 consists of 11 residues. Per the germline V gene, CDR1 is MNHEY and CDR2 is SMNVEV (reference sequence). The CDR3 bases are TGTGCCAGCAGTTTTGGGTACGAGCAGTACTTC. It encodes CASSFGYEQYF.

This chain's CDR3 is CASTLGGLAEAFF. DNA of the CDR3: TGTGCCAGCACACTAGGGGGCTTGGCTGAAGCTTTCTTT. V gene TRBV6-6 combines with J gene TRBJ1-1, with TRBD1 matching 7 bases. J was trimmed by 6 bases and V by 7 bases; bases with no gene match: 8. Germline-derived CDR1 and CDR2 are MNHNY and SVGAGI (reference sequence). CDR3 length: 13 residues.

This chain joins TRBV19 and TRBJ1-2; no clear D gene. The CDR3 runs 16 residues. Germline CDR1 is LNHDA and CDR2 is SQIVND (reference sequence). Between the trimmed V and J ends, which lost 2 bases and 4 bases, there was a span of 17 bases. Written as DNA, the CDR3 is TGTGCCAGTAGTATACCCTTCGGCCCCGCGGGCTATGGCTACACCTTC. It yields the protein CASSIPFGPAGYGYTF.

This clone has a single count. The J gene is TRBJ1-1, the V gene TRBV5-4; D might be TRBD1 (5 bases). The CDR3 length is 12 residues. Trimming removed 3 bases from V and 5 bases from J, with 8 bases in between. The germline CDR1 and CDR2 sequences are SGHNT and YYREEE (reference sequence). CDR3 protein: CASSWGNTEAFF. The CDR3 region has the DNA TGTGCCAGCAGCTGGGGGAATACTGAAGCTTTCTTT.

V usage is TRBV7-9 and J usage is TRBJ2-3; 7 nucleotides line up with TRBD2. The CDR3 consists of 15 residues. Germline V CDR1 and CDR2: SEHNR, FQNEAQ (reference sequence). The V segment lost 5 bases and the J segment 1 base; nucleotides outside the gene matches: 6. The chain's CDR3 is CASSPPAGGTDTQYF. The CDR3 DNA follows: TGTGCCAGCAGCCCCCCTGCGGGGGGCACAGATACGCAGTATTTT.

The V call is TRBV7-9, the J call TRBJ2-4, with D possibly TRBD2 on 6 matching bases. Deletions cut 5 bases from V and 8 bases from J, with 13 bases between. The CDR3 extends over 13 amino acids. Per the germline V gene, CDR1 is SEHNR and CDR2 is FQNEAQ (reference sequence). This chain's CDR3 is CASSLGGLDIQYF. The CDR3 region has the DNA TGTGCCAGCAGCCTGGGGGGATTAGACATTCAGTACTTC.

The chain carries TRBV9 and TRBJ2-1, with 8 bases aligning to TRBD2. Germline CDR1 SGDLS, CDR2 YYNGEE. This CDR3 is built from 16 residues. V gave up 3 bases and J gave up 5 bases; unmatched junction bases: 10. The CDR3 loop is CASSAVAGSLNNEQFF. The CDR3 DNA sequence: TGTGCCAGCAGCGCCGTAGCGGGGTCCCTAAACAATGAGCAGTTCTTC.

The V and J genes are TRBV5-4 and TRBJ2-1, with 10 bases aligning to TRBD2. CDR1 SGHNT and CDR2 YYREEE come from the germline V gene (reference sequence). V gave up 0 bases and J gave up 2 bases; unmatched junction bases: 2. CDR3 length equals 16 residues. CDR3 nucleotides: TGTGCCAGCAGCTTGGGCAGCGGGGGGGCCTACAATGAGCAGTTCTTC. The encoded protein is CASSLGSGGAYNEQFF.

The gene calls are TRBV27 and TRBJ1-4; D is possibly TRBD1 (5 bases). V was clipped by 5 bases and J by 3 bases, with 22 bases between them. Germline values: CDR1 MNHEY, CDR2 SMNVEV (reference sequence). This CDR3 contains 18 residues. CDR3 region: CASSGTWDLRSANEKLFF. The CDR3 DNA reads as TGTGCCAGCAGTGGAACGTGGGACTTACGGTCGGCTAATGAAAAACTGTTTTTT.

V is TRBV4-2 and J is TRBJ1-2; no reliable D call. CDR3 length: 14 residues. Trimming left V 0 bases short and J 3 bases short, with 8 bases between. CDR1 is LGHNA, CDR2 YNFKEQ, per germline. The CDR3 here is CASSQEQRDYGYTF. The CDR3 DNA reads TGTGCCAGCAGCCAAGAACAGAGAGACTATGGCTACACCTTC.

A single count supports this clone. This chain joins TRBV27 and TRBJ1-2; tentative D call: TRBD1 (5 bases). The germline V gene encodes CDR1 MNHEY and CDR2 SMNVEV (reference sequence). V shed 5 bases and J shed 6 bases, with 10 bases lying between them. This CDR3 is built from 12 residues. This CDR3 reads CASSPLGDGYTF. Here the CDR3 DNA reads TGTGCCAGCAGTCCTTTGGGGGATGGCTACACCTTC.

The chain recombines TRBV6-6 with TRBJ2-7, with 11 bases that match TRBD2. Germline V CDR1 and CDR2: MNHNY, SVGAGI (reference sequence). This CDR3 has 14 residues. Trimming at V came to 6 bases and at J to 3 bases, leaving 4 bases not matched to a gene. The DNA of the CDR3 is TGTGCCAGCAGACCCGGGACTAGCGGCTACGAGCAGTACTTC. Its translation: CASRPGTSGYEQYF.

The J gene is TRBJ1-1, the V gene TRBV7-2; the D is unclear. Trimming pared 4 bases from V and 3 bases from J, leaving 21 bases between. The CDR3 loop spans 17 amino acids. The germline V gene has CDR1 SGHTA and CDR2 FQGNSA. The CDR3 nucleotides are TGTGCCAGCAGCTCACCTGCTGTGGGGTTCTTGGACACTGAAGCTTTCTTT. It yields the protein CASSSPAVGFLDTEAFF.